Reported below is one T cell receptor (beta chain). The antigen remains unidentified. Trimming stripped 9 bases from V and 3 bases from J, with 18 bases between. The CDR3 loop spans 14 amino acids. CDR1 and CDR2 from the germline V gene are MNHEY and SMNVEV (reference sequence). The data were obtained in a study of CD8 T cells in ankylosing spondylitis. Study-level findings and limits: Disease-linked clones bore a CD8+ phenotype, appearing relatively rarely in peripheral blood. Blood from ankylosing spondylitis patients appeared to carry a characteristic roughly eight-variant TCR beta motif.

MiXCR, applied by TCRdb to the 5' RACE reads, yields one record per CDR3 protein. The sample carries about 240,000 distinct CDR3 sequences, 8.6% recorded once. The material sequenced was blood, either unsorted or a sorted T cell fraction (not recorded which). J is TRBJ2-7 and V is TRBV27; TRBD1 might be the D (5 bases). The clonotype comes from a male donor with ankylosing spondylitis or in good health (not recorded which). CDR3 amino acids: CARALRGRDYEQYF. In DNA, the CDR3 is TGTGCCAGAGCACTAAGGGGCAGGGACTACGAGCAGTACTTC.